This T cell receptor (beta chain) was sequenced for a study of shared clonotypes between healthy human individuals. Study-wide findings and caveats: How much donors shared clonotypes was expected to be affected by sequencing depth.

Germline V CDR1 and CDR2: MNHEY, SMNVEV (reference sequence). This CDR3 is built from 15 residues. Trimming removed 3 bases from V and 7 bases from J, with 13 bases in between. Measured with immunoSEQ multiplex PCR; TCRdb has only the in-frame clones, and not every one. This table has around 2,000,000 clones, 85% to 95% appearing once. With regard to this clone: Its antigen remains unknown. Other nucleotide sequences from this sample produce the same CDR3.

CD8 cells regarded as naive lacked CD45RO, were positively chosen for CCR7, and omitted terminally differentiated effector memory CD45RA+ cells. The origin of this receptor is a man in his late teens or twenties in good health. The chain carries TRBV27 and TRBJ1-6, with D maybe TRBD1 (5 bases). The sequencing sample was made of naive CD8+ T cells sorted from blood. The CDR3 protein is CASSFGAGSNSPLHF. In DNA form, the CDR3 reads TGTGCCAGCAGTTTCGGGGCAGGGTCCAATTCACCCCTCCACTTT.